This TCR beta chain originates from a study of T cell clonality in common variable immunodeficiency. Overall study results and limits: Compared with healthy controls, CVID subjects showed increased TCRbeta clonality, mostly in about a third. CVID subjects shared fewer TCRbeta clones than healthy controls did.

The method was immunoSEQ multiplex PCR; TCRdb's version includes in-frame clones alone and lacks a portion of them. This sample includes around 57,000 clones with no singletons; its ten biggest clones take up 3% to 3.5%. Regarding this clone: The antigen is undetermined.

Caucasian heritage predominated among both patients and controls. This TCR was recovered from a person aged 18 to 75 in good health. Input material: peripheral blood mononuclear cells.

CDR3 in amino acids: CASSPDGPDYTF. The sequenced part of the CDR3 DNA is TGTGCCAGCTCACCAGATGGGCCTGAC. This rearrangement joins TRBV18 to TRBJ1-2; D is undetermined. The DNA ends 3 residues before the CDR3 does, and the rest of the CDR3 is filled in from the germline J gene. Germline loops: CDR1 KGHSH, CDR2 LQKENI. This CDR3 is built from 12 residues.